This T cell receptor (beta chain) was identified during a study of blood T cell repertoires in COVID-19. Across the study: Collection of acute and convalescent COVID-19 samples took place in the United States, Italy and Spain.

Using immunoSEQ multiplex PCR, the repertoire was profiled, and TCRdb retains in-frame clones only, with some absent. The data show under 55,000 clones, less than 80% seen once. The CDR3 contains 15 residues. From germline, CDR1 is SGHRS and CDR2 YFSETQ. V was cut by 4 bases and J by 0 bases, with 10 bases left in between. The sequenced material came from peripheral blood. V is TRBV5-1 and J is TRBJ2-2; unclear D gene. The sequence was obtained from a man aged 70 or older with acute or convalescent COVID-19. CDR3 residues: CASSREIANTGELFF. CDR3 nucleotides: TGCGCCAGCAGCAGAGAGATCGCGAACACCGGGGAGCTGTTTTTT.